Sequencing of this T cell receptor beta chain was carried out in a study of beta chain features in type 1 diabetes. Study at large: The patients were much like the healthy donors in age, gender and cell yields. General observations from the study: Whether HLA type influences TCRB rearrangement remained unresolved here. TCRB repertoires of naive, central memory and Treg cells appeared more similar among patients than among healthy donors. Using cDNA template may skew counts toward highly expressing activated cells. TCRB CDR3s from Type 1 diabetes patients were moderately but significantly shorter in all four CD4+ subsets.

V was cut by 1 base and J by 0 bases, with 10 bases left in between. Germline V gene data show CDR1 as SGHKS and CDR2 as YYEKEE (reference sequence). This CDR3 spans 15 amino acids. About this clone: Its antigen is currently unknown.

As every portion of the isolated RNA was reverse transcribed, the sequencing read expressed TCRB transcripts. Produced via immunoSEQ multiplex PCR; TCRdb's table is partial and in-frame only. This sample has 300,000 to 400,000 clones, with 8.5% to 10% found just once. This TCR was recovered from a man aged 25 to 45 with type 1 diabetes. The sequencing sample was made of central memory CD4+ T cells from blood. The chain employs TRBV5-5 and TRBJ1-1; D not resolved. CDR3 DNA sequence: TGTGCCAGCAGCTTGACAGCTGATTTGAACACTGAAGCTTTCTTT. Encoded protein: CASSLTADLNTEAFF.